This TCR beta chain was recovered during a study of T-cell memory formation after mild COVID-19. Study-level background: Clustering of TCRs was largely donor specific. Study-wide points: Confirmation was lacking for SARS-CoV-2 specificity of second-wave clones that peaked on day 37. Memory cells collected pre-infection included some clones that later responded, suggesting cross-reactive memory joined.

V lost 5 bases, J lost 5 bases, and 17 bases lay in between. The CDR3 totals 15 residues. Germline V gene sequence: CDR1 SEHNR, CDR2 FQNEAQ (reference sequence). This clonotype was observed a few times. Its target is unknown. The TCR alpha and TCR beta cDNA libraries, bearing sample barcodes and UMIs, were generated by 5'RACE using constant-segment primers. Each CDR3 protein is one row after TCRdb ran MiXCR on the 5' RACE reads. Of about 350,000 distinct CDR3 sequences in the sample, about an eighth were seen once. This sequence joins TRBV7-9 and TRBJ2-3; unclear D gene. This receptor was taken from a man in his late teens or twenties who had mild COVID-19 (a few samples of this study predate the infection). Cell type and time point are not known. Sequencing was carried out using PBMCs or a T cell subset sorted from them (not recorded which). This chain's CDR3 is CASSHRQGRGDTQYF. The DNA for the CDR3 is TGTGCCAGCAGCCACCGACAAGGGCGAGGAGATACGCAGTATTTT.